Described below is a single T cell receptor beta chain sequence and its context. The CDR3 consists of 15 residues. Germline assignment: CDR1 SGHRS and CDR2 YFSETQ. V was pared by 4 bases and J by 2 bases, with 14 bases between. The PCR had 60 Vbeta and 13 Jbeta primers. The repertoire was sequenced with immunoSEQ multiplex PCR; TCRdb's copy has only in-frame clones and lacks some. This sample has about 77,000 clones, with about three quarters found just once. This sample is part of a study of cytomegalovirus exposure and HLA in healthy donors. J is TRBJ2-3 and V is TRBV5-1; possible D gene TRBD2, 6 bases. The specimen was PBMCs. This clonotype was obtained from a man aged 35 to 55 in good health and CMV-seronegative. The CDR3, as DNA: TGCGCCAGCAGCGTCCGACTAGGAGACACAGATACGCAGTATTTT. Its protein is CASSVRLGDTDTQYF.